This entry lists 16 T cell receptor beta chains sequenced from one sample in a study of shared clonotypes between healthy human individuals. The method was immunoSEQ multiplex PCR; TCRdb's version includes in-frame clones alone and lacks a portion of them. The repertoire includes 950,000 to 1,300,000 clones, about 75% of them detected once, and approximately 1.5% sits in the top ten. The sequenced sample consisted of memory CD4+ T cells sorted from blood. Subset in this sample: CD45RA-negative fraction. Source of these receptors: a man in his late teens or twenties in good health.

This chain links TRBV5-6 with TRBJ2-3; D is undetermined. Trimming removed 4 bases from V and 2 bases from J, with 8 bases in between. In germline, CDR1 is SGHDT, CDR2 YYEEEE. CDR3 length equals 13 residues. In DNA form, the CDR3 reads TGTGCCAGCAGCGTACCAGACACAGATACGCAGTATTTT. The encoded protein is CASSVPDTDTQYF.

This clone was observed once. This chain links TRBV7-2 with TRBJ2-1, with 8 bases that match TRBD2. The CDR3 loop spans 15 amino acids. Germline values: CDR1 SGHTA, CDR2 FQGNSA. V was clipped by 5 bases and J by 7 bases; unmatched bases: 10. The CDR3, as DNA: TGTGCCAGCAGCACGCGGGAGGCCCATGGGAATGAGCAGTTCTTC. Encoded protein: CASSTREAHGNEQFF.

This chain uses TRBV29-1 with TRBJ1-5; 8 nucleotides match TRBD1. The CDR3 has 13 amino acids. Unmatched junction bases numbered 4, after V lost 7 bases and J lost 2 bases. Germline V gene sequence: CDR1 SQVTM, CDR2 ANQGSEA. The CDR3 DNA sequence: TGCAGCGCCAGGGGGCAAGGCAATCAGCCCCAGCATTTT. As protein: CSARGQGNQPQHF.

V gene TRBV5-1 combines with J gene TRBJ1-5; no clear D gene. Per germline, CDR1 SGHRS and CDR2 YFSETQ. V lost 4 bases and J 7 bases, leaving 12 bases between the germline ends. This CDR3 contains 13 residues. CDR3 DNA sequence: TGCGCCAGCAGCCGGTCCGGGGAACAGCCCCAGCATTTT. This encodes CASSRSGEQPQHF.

The chain has TRBV19 and TRBJ2-1; no definite D call. The CDR3 length is 14 residues. The V end was cut by 0 bases, the J end by 0 bases, with 3 bases between. CDR1 and CDR2 from the germline V gene are LNHDA and SQIVND (reference sequence). Written as DNA, the CDR3 is TGTGCCAGTAGTATAGAGAACTCCTACAATGAGCAGTTCTTC. Translation: CASSIENSYNEQFF.

The chain recombines TRBV27 with TRBJ2-6; 8 bases are a match to TRBD1. V lost 10 bases and J lost 4; bases outside the gene matches: 9. The CDR3 consists of 15 residues. CDR1 MNHEY and CDR2 SMNVEV come from the germline V gene (reference sequence). CDR3 region: CATTTGVGGANVLTF. CDR3 sequence (DNA): TGTGCCACCACGACAGGGGTGGGAGGGGCCAACGTCCTGACTTTC.

This clone was seen only a few times. The chain uses TRBV5-1 and TRBJ1-1; no firm D call. Germline-derived CDR1 and CDR2 are SGHRS and YFSETQ. This CDR3 region has 13 residues. The V gene lost 1 base and the J gene lost 5 bases, with 9 bases spanning the gap. This chain's CDR3 is CASSLNVGTEAFF. As DNA, the CDR3 is TGCGCCAGCAGCTTGAATGTGGGGACTGAAGCTTTCTTT.

The V call is TRBV5-4, the J call TRBJ2-5; 7 bases agree with TRBD1. V shed 1 base and J 3 bases; nucleotides not matched to a gene: 6. This CDR3 is 15 amino acids long. Germline CDR1 and CDR2: SGHNT and YYREEE (reference sequence). CDR3 coding DNA: TGTGCCAGCAGCTTGCGGACAGGTGGAAAAGAGACCCAGTACTTC. It codes for CASSLRTGGKETQYF.

The gene calls are TRBV19 and TRBJ1-3; no firm D call. Germline V gives CDR1 LNHDA, CDR2 SQIVND (reference sequence). The CDR3 has 14 residues. V lost 3 bases and J lost 3, with 9 bases in between. The CDR3 nucleotides read TGTGCCAGTAGTATTGGTACGGGTGGAAACACCATATATTTT. It specifies CASSIGTGGNTIYF. Looking up the rest from reference TRBV19 and TRBJ1-3 gives the full variable domain: DGGITQSPKYLFRKEGQNVTLSCEQNLNHDAMYWYRQDPGQGLRLIYYSQIVNDFQKGDIAEGYSVSREKKESFPLTVTSAQKNPTAFYLCASSIGTGGNTIYFGEGSWLTVV.

The chain couples TRBV2 to TRBJ2-5, with D hard to call. Trimming stripped 4 bases from V and 2 bases from J, with 8 bases between. The germline V gene has CDR1 SNHLY and CDR2 FYNNEI. The CDR3 loop spans 13 amino acids. CDR3 residues: CASSVISQETQYF. As DNA, the CDR3 is TGTGCCAGCAGTGTGATTAGTCAAGAGACCCAGTACTTC. Complete variable domain (other parts from reference TRBV2 and TRBJ2-5): EPEVTQTPSHQVTQMGQEVILRCVPISNHLYFYWYRQILGQKVEFLVSFYNNEISEKSEIFDDQFSVERPDGSNFTLKIRSTKLEDSAMYFCASSVISQETQYFGPGTRLLVL.

The genes are TRBV7-2 and TRBJ2-1; 7 bases are a match to TRBD2. CDR3 length: 14 residues. The J segment lost 6 bases and the V segment lost 5 bases, leaving 7 bases of the junction unmatched. Germline V gene data show CDR1 as SGHTA and CDR2 as FQGNSA. For the CDR3, the DNA is TGTGCCAGCAGCCCCAACGGGAGGCGCAATGAGCAGTTCTTC. Its protein is CASSPNGRRNEQFF. The full variable domain, its missing parts supplied by reference TRBV7-2 and TRBJ2-1, is GAGVSQSPSNKVTEKGKDVELRCDPISGHTALYWYRQSLGQGLEFLIYFQGNSAPDKSGLPSDRFSAERTGGSVSTLTIQRTQQEDSAVYLCASSPNGRRNEQFFGPGTRLTVL.

As to this clone: In the same sample, other DNA sequences code for this CDR3. The CDR3 sequence: CSARDVAEQFF. The CDR3, as DNA: TGCAGTGCTAGAGATGTGGCTGAGCAGTTCTTC. The J gene is TRBJ2-1, the V gene TRBV20-1; no clear D gene. The CDR3 is made up of 11 amino acids. The V end lost 0 bases, the J end lost 9 bases, and 6 bases lay between the germline ends. Germline CDR1 DFQATT, CDR2 SNEGSKA (reference sequence).

This clone was recorded only once. V and J are TRBV28 and TRBJ2-5; D possibly corresponds to TRBD1 (6 bases). The CDR3 covers 13 residues. From germline, CDR1 is MDHEN and CDR2 SYDVKM. Between the trimmed V and J ends, which lost 6 bases and 5 bases, there was a span of 13 bases. CDR3 in amino acids: CASRVPGVETQYF. The DNA for the CDR3 is TGTGCCAGCAGAGTCCCAGGGGTGGAGACCCAGTACTTC.

The chain is built from TRBV19 and TRBJ2-7; 16 nucleotides align to TRBD2. The ends lost 5 bases at V and 6 bases at J; junction bases unmatched: 10. This CDR3 spans 17 amino acids. Germline CDR1 is LNHDA and CDR2 is SQIVND (reference sequence). CDR3 in amino acids: CASSSLGLAGGISEQYF. As DNA, the CDR3 is TGTGCCAGTAGTTCCCTGGGACTAGCGGGAGGGATCAGCGAGCAGTACTTC.

This rearrangement joins TRBV19 to TRBJ1-5; tentative D call: TRBD1 (5 bases). The ends were cut back, 6 bases at V and 0 bases at J, with 12 bases in the middle. CDR1 is LNHDA, CDR2 SQIVND, per germline (reference sequence). The CDR3 contains 15 residues. CDR3 amino acids: CASSTGAPSNQPQHF. Here the CDR3 DNA reads TGTGCCAGTAGCACAGGTGCCCCTAGCAATCAGCCCCAGCATTTT.

This chain links TRBV7-9 with TRBJ1-2; D not certain. V was pared by 0 bases and J by 2 bases, with 7 bases between. The germline V gene has CDR1 SEHNR and CDR2 FQNEAQ (reference sequence). The CDR3 has 14 residues. The CDR3 here is CASSLAILNYGYTF. In DNA, the CDR3 is TGTGCCAGCAGCTTAGCGATCCTGAACTATGGCTACACCTTC.